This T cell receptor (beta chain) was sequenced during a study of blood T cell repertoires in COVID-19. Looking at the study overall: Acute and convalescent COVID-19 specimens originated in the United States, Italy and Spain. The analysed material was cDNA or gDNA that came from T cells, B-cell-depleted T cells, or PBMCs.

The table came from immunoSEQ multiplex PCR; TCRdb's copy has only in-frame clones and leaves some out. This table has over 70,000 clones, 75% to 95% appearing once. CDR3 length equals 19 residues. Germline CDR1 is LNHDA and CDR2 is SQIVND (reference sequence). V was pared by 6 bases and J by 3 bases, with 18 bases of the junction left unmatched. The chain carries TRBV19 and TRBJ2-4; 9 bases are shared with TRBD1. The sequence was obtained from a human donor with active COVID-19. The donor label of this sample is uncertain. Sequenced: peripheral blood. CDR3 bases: TGTGCCAGTAGCCCGACAGGGGGGGATGGAAAGTTGTACAAAAACATTCAGTACTTC. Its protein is CASSPTGGDGKLYKNIQYF.